This TCR beta chain was identified in a study of OX40 agonist ivuxolimab in advanced cancers. Study details: Ivuxolimab is an agonistic anti-OX40 (CD134) antibody, and patients were treated with it. The patients received ivuxolimab by intravenous route every 2 weeks at 0.01 to 10 mg/kg. Overall study results and limits: Some nonresponders additionally presented with little normalized T-cell clonal expansion. Blood T cells, both CD4+ and CD8+, expanded clonally by week 6 at 0.1 to 3.0 mg/kg.

CDR1 is SEHNR and CDR2 is FQNEAQ in the germline V gene (reference sequence). The CDR3 runs to 13 residues. Trimming left V 3 bases short and J 3 bases short, with 7 bases between. This clone was seen just once. Its antigen is unidentified. Using immunoSEQ multiplex PCR, the repertoire was profiled, and TCRdb retains in-frame clones only, with some absent. The sample lists about 50,000 clones; roughly 86% were seen once. The clonotype originates from an adult with an advanced solid tumor such as melanoma, head and neck, liver or kidney cancer. This specimen consisted of CD4+ or CD8+ T cells sorted from blood, obtained in a trial of the OX40 agonist ivuxolimab. The chain carries TRBV7-9 and TRBJ2-3; D gene ambiguous. CDR3 amino acids: CASSFSSTDTQYF. The CDR3 coding sequence is TGTGCCAGCAGCTTTTCCTCAACAGATACGCAGTATTTT.